This is a list of T cell receptor beta chains from one sample in a study of Ad26.COV2.S vaccination and SARS-CoV-2 variants. The table came from immunoSEQ multiplex PCR; TCRdb's copy has only in-frame clones and leaves some out. The sample shows about 680,000 clones, more than 80% of them seen only once. Sequencing used peripheral blood, obtained in a trial of Ad26.COV2.S vaccine versus placebo. All receptors come from a person between 18 and 60 years old who received the Ad26.COV2.S COVID-19 vaccine or a placebo. CDR3s include the opening cysteine and the closing phenylalanine or tryptophan. The order of the fields is D gene, J gene, V gene, clone size, CDR3 protein, CDR3 DNA. A D gene is named only where the DNA matches it firmly. Not all rows give a size; the values are once, few, many and, for expanded clones, a class.

>.|TRBJ1-5|TRBV25-1|.
CASSDLPPYSNQPQHF
TGTGCCAGCAGTGATCTCCCACCATATAGCAATCAGCCCCAGCATTTT
>.|TRBJ1-1|TRBV9|.
CASSVGGPLNTEAFF
TGTGCCAGCAGCGTAGGAGGGCCGTTGAACACTGAAGCTTTCTTT
>.|TRBJ2-2|TRBV3-1/TRBV3-2|.
CATLVKGTGELFF
TGTGCCACCCTAGTGAAGGGCACCGGGGAGCTGTTTTTT
>.|TRBJ1-2|TRBV7-8|.
CASSFLGEKDTF
TGTGCCAGCAGCTTCCTAGGGGAGAAAGACACCTTC
>TRBD1|TRBJ2-2|TRBV5-1|.
CASSVTQGITGELFF
TGCGCCAGCAGCGTTACACAGGGGATAACCGGGGAGCTGTTTTTT
>.|TRBJ2-1|TRBV29-1|.
CSVGGVNEQFF
TGCAGCGTGGGCGGGGTGAATGAGCAGTTCTTC
>.|TRBJ2-7|TRBV27|.
CASSSRGGEPYEQYF
TGTGCCAGCAGTTCCAGGGGTGGGGAGCCATACGAGCAGTACTTC
>.|TRBJ2-2|TRBV4-3|.
CASSQGGGHTGELFF
TGCGCCAGCAGCCAAGGGGGTGGTCACACCGGGGAGCTGTTTTTT
>TRBD2|TRBJ2-1|TRBV7-9|.
CASSFLPSGRSYNEQFF
TGTGCCAGCAGCTTCCTACCAAGCGGGAGGTCCTACAATGAGCAGTTCTTC
>TRBD2|TRBJ2-1|TRBV11-3|.
CASSLDHGTSGRSEQFF
TGTGCCAGCAGCTTAGATCATGGGACTAGCGGGAGGAGTGAGCAGTTCTTC
>.|TRBJ1-5|TRBV21-1|.
CASSKGGQDSNQPQHF
TGTGCCAGCAGCAAAGGAGGACAGGATAGCAATCAGCCCCAGCATTTT
>.|TRBJ2-2|TRBV24-1|.
CATRAGDTGELFF
TGTGCCACCAGGGCTGGGGACACCGGGGAGCTGTTTTTT
>TRBD1|TRBJ1-1|TRBV18|few
CASSPTGAPNSGTEAFF
TGTGCCAGCTCACCGACAGGGGCCCCCAATTCTGGCACTGAAGCTTTCTTT
>TRBD1|TRBJ1-3|TRBV11-2|.
CASSLTGGLSGNTIYF
TGTGCCAGCAGCCTCACAGGGGGGCTTAGTGGAAACACCATATATTTT
>TRBD1|TRBJ2-3|TRBV2|.
CASRNADRVGDTQYF
TGTGCCAGCAGAAATGCCGACAGGGTCGGAGATACGCAGTATTTT
>.|TRBJ2-5|TRBV4-2|.
CASSRGPQEETQYF
TGTGCCAGCAGCCGTGGACCCCAGGAGGAGACCCAGTACTTC
>.|TRBJ2-7|TRBV4-2|.
CASSQEQASSYEQYF
TGTGCCAGCAGCCAAGAACAGGCTAGCAGCTACGAGCAGTACTTC
>.|TRBJ1-5|TRBV4-2|.
CASSQDEGINQPQHF
TGTGCCAGCAGCCAAGACGAAGGAATCAATCAGCCCCAGCATTTT
>.|TRBJ2-4|TRBV30|.
CAWSQQGHIQYF
TGTGCCTGGAGCCAACAGGGACACATTCAGTACTTC
>TRBD1|TRBJ2-5|TRBV6-2/TRBV6-3|.
CASSSHRGRQETQYF
TGTGCCAGCAGCTCCCACAGGGGGCGACAAGAGACCCAGTACTTC
>.|TRBJ2-6|TRBV28|.
CASHSQPGANVLTF
TGTGCCAGCCATTCCCAACCTGGGGCCAACGTCCTGACTTTC
>.|TRBJ1-1|TRBV13|.
CASSLVGNTEAFF
TGTGCCAGCAGCTTAGTCGGGAACACTGAAGCTTTCTTT
>.|TRBJ1-1|TRBV6-4|.
CASSRTVNTEAFF
TGTGCCAGCTCGAGGACGGTGAACACTGAAGCTTTCTTT
>TRBD1|TRBJ1-2|TRBV19|.
CASSSAGGYGYTF
TGTGCCAGTAGTAGCGCAGGGGGCTATGGCTACACCTTC
>.|TRBJ2-5|TRBV5-1|.
CASSMGQRETQYF
TGCGCCAGCAGCATGGGCCAACGAGAGACCCAGTACTTC
>TRBD1|TRBJ2-4|TRBV30|once
CAWRDQAGDRGILAKNIQYF
TGTGCCTGGAGAGACCAGGCCGGGGACAGGGGAATCTTAGCCAAAAACATTCAGTACTTC
>TRBD1|TRBJ2-5|TRBV4-2|.
CASSQPNRGMGQETQYF
TGTGCCAGCAGCCAACCTAACAGGGGAATGGGCCAAGAGACCCAGTACTTC
>TRBD1|TRBJ1-5|TRBV6-2/TRBV6-3|.
CASSTTGAQPQHF
TGTGCCAGCAGTACAACAGGGGCGCAGCCCCAGCATTTT
>TRBD2|TRBJ2-2|TRBV4-2|.
CASSQWTSPTGELFF
TGTGCCAGCAGCCAATGGACTAGTCCCACCGGGGAGCTGTTTTTT
>.|TRBJ1-5|TRBV30|.
CAWSGNSNQPQHF
TGTGCCTGGAGCGGCAATAGCAATCAGCCCCAGCATTTT
>TRBD1|TRBJ2-7|TRBV3-1/TRBV3-2|.
CASSQDGTEGKQYF
TGTGCCAGCAGCCAAGATGGGACAGAAGGAAAGCAGTACTTC
>.|TRBJ1-2|TRBV27|few
CASSESGRNYGYTF
TGTGCCAGCAGCGAGTCGGGCAGGAACTATGGCTACACCTTC
>.|TRBJ2-7|TRBV7-3|few
CASSSSGLSYEQYF
TGTGCCAGCAGCAGTAGCGGCCTCTCCTACGAGCAGTACTTC
>.|TRBJ2-1|TRBV30|.
CAWSRGIEQFF
TGTGCCTGGTCTAGAGGGATTGAGCAGTTCTTC
>.|TRBJ2-7|TRBV7-3|once
CASSGDIDEQYF
TGTGCCAGCAGCGGGGACATTGACGAGCAGTACTTC
>TRBD2|TRBJ2-1|TRBV30|.
CAWDLAGGPNEQFF
TGTGCCTGGGACCTAGCGGGAGGGCCCAATGAGCAGTTCTTC
>.|TRBJ2-5|TRBV24-1|.
CATSDFGETQYF
TGTGCCACCAGTGATTTCGGAGAGACCCAGTACTTC
>.|TRBJ2-7|TRBV7-3|.
CASSFAPGAEQYF
TGTGCCAGCAGCTTTGCGCCGGGGGCCGAGCAGTACTTC
>TRBD1|TRBJ1-4|TRBV19|.
CASSLRRDSHEKLFF
TGTGCCAGTAGTCTCCGCCGGGACAGTCATGAAAAACTGTTTTTT
>.|TRBJ1-4|TRBV19|.
CASSIGSRRSNEKLFF
TGTGCCAGTAGTATCGGTTCCCGAAGGAGTAATGAAAAACTGTTTTTT
>.|TRBJ2-2|TRBV27|.
CASSLSIRGNTGELFF
TGTGCCAGCAGTTTATCGATTAGGGGGAACACCGGGGAGCTGTTTTTT
>TRBD2|TRBJ2-7|TRBV7-2|.
CASSSIAGGRYEQYF
TGTGCCAGCAGCTCGATAGCGGGAGGTCGGTACGAGCAGTACTTC
>TRBD2|TRBJ2-1|TRBV13|.
CASSSLPGLTPSSYNEQFF
TGTGCCAGCAGCTCCCTACCGGGACTAACTCCTTCGTCCTACAATGAGCAGTTCTTC
>.|TRBJ1-4|TRBV9|.
CASSTSDGQLGLFF
TGTGCCAGCAGCACCTCGGACGGTCAACTAGGACTGTTTTTT
>.|TRBJ2-3|TRBV6-5|once
CASSYSFDKSTDTQYF
TGTGCCAGCAGTTACTCTTTCGACAAGAGCACAGATACGCAGTATTTT
>.|TRBJ2-7|TRBV30|.
CAWSYLDRDDNEQYF
TGTGCCTGGAGTTATTTGGACAGAGACGACAACGAGCAGTACTTC
>TRBD1|TRBJ1-4|TRBV3-1/TRBV3-2|.
CASSRDRSNEKLFF
TGTGCCAGCAGCCGGGACAGGTCTAATGAAAAACTGTTTTTT
>TRBD2|TRBJ2-1|TRBV3-1/TRBV3-2|.
CASSPLGSGGYNEQFF
TGTGCCAGCAGCCCCCTGGGGTCGGGAGGGTACAATGAGCAGTTCTTC